These T cell receptor beta chains were read from a single sample in a study of regulatory T cells in long-lasting Graves disease. TCRdb passed the multiplex PCR reads through MiXCR, listing each CDR3 protein once. This repertoire shows 350,000 to 550,000 distinct CDR3 sequences, 16% found once; its top ten account for 20% to 25%. The sample was also reused in another study, on T cells in Graves' hyperthyroidism and ophthalmopathy.

The material sequenced was peripheral blood mononuclear cells (PBMCs), taken at new diagnosis, from a patient treated with antithyroid drugs. The receptors shown here come from a woman aged 18-29 years with Graves disease. Each CDR3 is given with its conserved first and last residue. A D gene is named only where the DNA matches it firmly. The size entry is marked missing in some rows and otherwise reads once, few, many or a size class.

TRBV28,many,TRBD2,TRBJ2-7,TGTGCCAGCAGTTCCAGCGGGAGGAAGCGGGCCTACGAGCAGTACTTC,CASSSSGRKRAYEQYF
TRBV6-1,.,TRBD1,TRBJ2-3,TGTGCCAGCAGCCAACTAAGACAGGGTCCAGATACGCAGTATTTT,CASSQLRQGPDTQYF
TRBV2,many,.,TRBJ2-7,TGTGCCAGCAGTGAAACAGGCCGCTACGAGCAGTACTTC,CASSETGRYEQYF
TRBV5-1,many,.,TRBJ1-1,TGCGCCAGCAGCTACAGGGAGTTTCGGACTGAAGCTTTCTTT,CASSYREFRTEAFF
TRBV20-1,.,TRBD1,TRBJ2-5,TGCAGTGCTAGTCGGACAGGGGGCGGGGAGACCCAGTACTTC,CSASRTGGGETQYF
TRBV7-8,many,.,TRBJ2-1,TGTGCCAGCAGCTTAGAACAGGGGGGGCTACACGGGCAGTTCTTC,CASSLEQGGLHGQFF
TRBV5-1,.,TRBD1,TRBJ2-2,TGCGCCAGCAGGAGGAGACAGGGGAACACCGGGGAGCTGTTTTTT,CASRRRQGNTGELFF
TRBV3-1,many,.,TRBJ2-1,TGTGCCAGCAGCCAAGCTTCACGTCCCAATGAGCAGTTCTTC,CASSQASRPNEQFF
TRBV7-8,many,.,TRBJ2-5,TGTGCCAGCAGAACAATCTCGATCCAAGAGACCCAGTACTTC,CASRTISIQETQYF
TRBV28,few,TRBD2,TRBJ2-1,TGTGCCAGCAGTTGGGGACTAGCGGGAGGATACGATGAGCAGTTCTTC,CASSWGLAGGYDEQFF
TRBV7-3,.,TRBD1,TRBJ2-2,TGTGCCAGCAGCTCACTAGGACAGGGAGGTGCCGGGGAGCTGTTTTTT,CASSSLGQGGAGELFF
TRBV5-1,few,TRBD1,TRBJ1-2,TGCGCCAGCAGCGATGGGACAGGATTACCGGGTACCTATGGCTACACCTTC,CASSDGTGLPGTYGYTF
TRBV4-1,many,TRBD2,TRBJ2-4,TGCGCCAGCAGCCAGGCCGCCGGGACTAGCGGGAAGAGGAACATTCAGTACTTC,CASSQAAGTSGKRNIQYF
TRBV11-2,few,TRBD2,TRBJ2-1,TGTGCCAGCAGCTTAGGCCTAGCGGGAGTAGCCAAGTTCTTC,CASSLGLAGVAKFF
TRBV7-3,many,.,TRBJ2-1,TGTGCCAGCAGCTTAGGGGGAGGACCAAACGGTGAGCAGTTCTTC,CASSLGGGPNGEQFF
TRBV15,many,TRBD2,TRBJ2-1,TGTGCCACCAGCACCCCGACTAGCGGGAGCGCAACGGACGTGGATGGGCAGTTCTTC,CATSTPTSGSATDVDGQFF
TRBV4-1,few,.,TRBJ1-3,TGCGCCAGCAGCCAAACAGGGATCAGGGTCGGAAACACCATATATTTT,CASSQTGIRVGNTIYF
TRBV11-2,many,.,TRBJ2-1,TGTGCCAGCAGCTTAATAGGCACCAATGAGCAGTTCTTC,CASSLIGTNEQFF
TRBV27,many,TRBD1,TRBJ2-1,TGTGCCAGCAGTTTATACGGCGGGACAGGGGTTAAGCAGTTCTTC,CASSLYGGTGVKQFF
TRBV30,many,.,TRBJ1-1,TGTGCCTGGACCCTACGGGAAGTCCGGACTGAAGCTTTCTTT,CAWTLREVRTEAFF
TRBV5-6,.,.,TRBJ1-3,TGTGCCAGCAGCGTGGACAGCTTTGGAAACACCATATATTTT,CASSVDSFGNTIYF
TRBV20-1,few,TRBD2,TRBJ2-7,TGCAGTGTTCTATCGAGCGGGAACGAGCAGTACTTC,CSVLSSGNEQYF
TRBV11-2,many,.,TRBJ2-3,TGTGCCAGCAGCTTGGGTCCAGGGTATTCAGATACGCAGTATTTT,CASSLGPGYSDTQYF
TRBV30,many,.,TRBJ1-1,TGTGCCTGGAGTGTATTGCGGTTTCCGGCTTTCTTT,CAWSVLRFPAFF
TRBV10-2,many,.,TRBJ1-1,TGCGCCAGCAGTGGCAGGGGAAATACCCAACTGTTCACTGAAGCTTTCTTT,CASSGRGNTQLFTEAFF
TRBV10-3,many,.,TRBJ2-1,TGTGCCATCAGTGAGTCGCGACTGTACAATGAGCAGTTCTTC,CAISESRLYNEQFF